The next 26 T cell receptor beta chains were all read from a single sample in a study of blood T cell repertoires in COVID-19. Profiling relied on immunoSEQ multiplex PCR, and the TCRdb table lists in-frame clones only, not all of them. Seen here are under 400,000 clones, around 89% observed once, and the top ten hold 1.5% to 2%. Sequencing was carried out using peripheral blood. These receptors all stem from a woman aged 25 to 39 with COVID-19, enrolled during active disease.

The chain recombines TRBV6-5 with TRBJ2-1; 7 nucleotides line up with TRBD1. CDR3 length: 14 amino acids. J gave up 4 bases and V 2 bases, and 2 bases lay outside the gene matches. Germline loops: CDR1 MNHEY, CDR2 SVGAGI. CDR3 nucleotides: TGTGCCAGCAGTTACGGGACAGTATACAATGAGCAGTTCTTC. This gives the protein CASSYGTVYNEQFF.

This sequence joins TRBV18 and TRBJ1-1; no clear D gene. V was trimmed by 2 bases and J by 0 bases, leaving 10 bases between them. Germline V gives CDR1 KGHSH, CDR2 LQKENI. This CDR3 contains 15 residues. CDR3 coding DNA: TGTGCCAGCTCACCAACTCCAGCGATGAACACTGAAGCTTTCTTT. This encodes CASSPTPAMNTEAFF.

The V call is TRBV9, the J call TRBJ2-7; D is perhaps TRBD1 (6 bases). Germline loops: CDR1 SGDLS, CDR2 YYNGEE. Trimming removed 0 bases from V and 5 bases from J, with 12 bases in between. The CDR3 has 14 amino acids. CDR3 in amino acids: CASSVGQGHNEQYF. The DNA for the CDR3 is TGTGCCAGCAGCGTAGGGCAGGGGCACAACGAGCAGTACTTC. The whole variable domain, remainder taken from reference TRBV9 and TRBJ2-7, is DSGVTQTPKHLITATGQRVTLRCSPRSGDLSVYWYQQSLDQGLQFLIQYYNGEERAKGNILERFSAQQFPDLHSELNLSSLELGDSALYFCASSVGQGHNEQYFGPGTRLTVT.

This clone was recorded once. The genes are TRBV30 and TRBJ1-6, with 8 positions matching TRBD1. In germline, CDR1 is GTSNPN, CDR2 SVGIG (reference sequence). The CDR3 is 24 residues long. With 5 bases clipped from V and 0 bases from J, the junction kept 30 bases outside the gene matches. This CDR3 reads CAWQPLEDRASMVSRRSYNSPLHF. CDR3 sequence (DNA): TGTGCCTGGCAACCGCTGGAGGACAGGGCCAGTATGGTTTCTCGGCGCTCCTATAATTCACCCCTCCACTTT.

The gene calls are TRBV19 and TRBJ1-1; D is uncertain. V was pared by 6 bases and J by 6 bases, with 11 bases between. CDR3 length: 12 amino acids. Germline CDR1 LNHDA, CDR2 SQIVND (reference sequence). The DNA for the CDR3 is TGTGCCAGTAGAACGGGAGTGGCTGAAGCTTTCTTT. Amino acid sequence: CASRTGVAEAFF.

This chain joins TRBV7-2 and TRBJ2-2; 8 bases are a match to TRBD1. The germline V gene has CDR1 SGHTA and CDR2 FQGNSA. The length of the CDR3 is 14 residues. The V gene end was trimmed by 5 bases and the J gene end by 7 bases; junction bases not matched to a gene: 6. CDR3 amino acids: CASSTQGAGGELFF. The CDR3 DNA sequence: TGTGCCAGCAGCACGCAGGGGGCGGGCGGGGAGCTGTTTTTT.

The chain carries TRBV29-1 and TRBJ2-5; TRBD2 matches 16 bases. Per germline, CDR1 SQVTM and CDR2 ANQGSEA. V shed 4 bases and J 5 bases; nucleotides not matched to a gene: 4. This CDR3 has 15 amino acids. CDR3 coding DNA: TGCAGCGTTGGCATGGGACTAGCGGGGGGGGAGACCCAGTACTTC. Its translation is CSVGMGLAGGETQYF.

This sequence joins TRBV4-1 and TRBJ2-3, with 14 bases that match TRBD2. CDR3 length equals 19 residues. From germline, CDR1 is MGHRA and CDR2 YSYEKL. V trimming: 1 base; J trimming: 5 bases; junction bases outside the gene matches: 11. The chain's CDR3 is CASSQAAPGLAGGGDTQYF. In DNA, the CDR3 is TGCGCCAGCAGCCAAGCAGCCCCTGGACTAGCGGGGGGAGGAGATACGCAGTATTTT.

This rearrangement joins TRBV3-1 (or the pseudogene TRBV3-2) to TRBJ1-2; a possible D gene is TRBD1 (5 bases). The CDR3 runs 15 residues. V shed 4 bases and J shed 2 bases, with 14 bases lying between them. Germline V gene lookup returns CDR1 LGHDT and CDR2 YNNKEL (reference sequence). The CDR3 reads CASSRAGGLNYGYTF. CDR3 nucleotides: TGTGCCAGCAGCCGGGCGGGGGGGTTGAACTATGGCTACACCTTC.

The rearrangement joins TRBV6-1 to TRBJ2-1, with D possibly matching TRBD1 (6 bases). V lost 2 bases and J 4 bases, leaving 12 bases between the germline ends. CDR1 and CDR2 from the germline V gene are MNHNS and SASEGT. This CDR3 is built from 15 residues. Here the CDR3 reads CASSETGIRYNEQFF. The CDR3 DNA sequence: TGTGCCAGCAGTGAAACAGGGATTAGGTACAATGAGCAGTTCTTC.

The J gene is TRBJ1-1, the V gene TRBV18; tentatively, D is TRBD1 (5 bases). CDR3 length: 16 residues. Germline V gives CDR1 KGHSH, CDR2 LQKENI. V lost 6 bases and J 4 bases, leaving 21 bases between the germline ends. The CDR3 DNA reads TGTGCCAGCTCCCTCTACGTGGGGCGCGATAGCACTGAAGCTTTCTTT. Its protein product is CASSLYVGRDSTEAFF.

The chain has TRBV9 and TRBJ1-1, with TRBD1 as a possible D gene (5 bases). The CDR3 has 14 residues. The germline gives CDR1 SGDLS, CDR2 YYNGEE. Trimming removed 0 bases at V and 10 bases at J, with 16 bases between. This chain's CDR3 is CASSVATQGTVAFF. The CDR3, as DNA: TGTGCCAGCAGCGTAGCTACCCAGGGAACGGTAGCTTTCTTT. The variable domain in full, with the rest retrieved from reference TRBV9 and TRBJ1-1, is DSGVTQTPKHLITATGQRVTLRCSPRSGDLSVYWYQQSLDQGLQFLIQYYNGEERAKGNILERFSAQQFPDLHSELNLSSLELGDSALYFCASSVATQGTVAFFGQGTRLTVV.

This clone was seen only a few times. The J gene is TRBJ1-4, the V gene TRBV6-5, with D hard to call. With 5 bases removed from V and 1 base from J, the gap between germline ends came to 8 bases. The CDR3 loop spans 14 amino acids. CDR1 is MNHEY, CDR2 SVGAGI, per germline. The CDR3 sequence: CASSQEGTNEKLFF. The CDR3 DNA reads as TGTGCCAGCAGTCAGGAGGGAACTAATGAAAAACTGTTTTTT.

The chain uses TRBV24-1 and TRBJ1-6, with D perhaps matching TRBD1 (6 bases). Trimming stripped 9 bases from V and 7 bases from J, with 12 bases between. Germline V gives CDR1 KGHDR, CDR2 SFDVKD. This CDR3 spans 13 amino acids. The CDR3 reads CATQPGQNSPLHF. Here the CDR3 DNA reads TGTGCCACCCAACCGGGACAAAATTCACCCCTCCACTTT.

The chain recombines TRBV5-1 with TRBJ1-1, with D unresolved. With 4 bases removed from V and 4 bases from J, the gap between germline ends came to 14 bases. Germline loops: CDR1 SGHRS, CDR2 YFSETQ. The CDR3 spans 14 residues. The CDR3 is CASSLSSRGTEAFF. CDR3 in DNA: TGCGCCAGCAGCCTATCAAGCCGGGGCACTGAAGCTTTCTTT.

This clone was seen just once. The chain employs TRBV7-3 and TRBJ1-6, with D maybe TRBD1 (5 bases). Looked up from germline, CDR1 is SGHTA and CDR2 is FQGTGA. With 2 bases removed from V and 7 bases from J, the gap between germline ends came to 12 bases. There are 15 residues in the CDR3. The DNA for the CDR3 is TGTGCCAGCAGCTTAGGTGGAGGGACCAATTCACCCCTCCACTTT. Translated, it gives CASSLGGGTNSPLHF.

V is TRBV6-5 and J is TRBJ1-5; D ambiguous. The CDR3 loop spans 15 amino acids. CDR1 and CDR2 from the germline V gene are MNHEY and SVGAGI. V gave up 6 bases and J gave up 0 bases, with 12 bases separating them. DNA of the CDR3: TGTGCCAGCAGCACAACAGACTATAGCAATCAGCCCCAGCATTTT. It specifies CASSTTDYSNQPQHF.

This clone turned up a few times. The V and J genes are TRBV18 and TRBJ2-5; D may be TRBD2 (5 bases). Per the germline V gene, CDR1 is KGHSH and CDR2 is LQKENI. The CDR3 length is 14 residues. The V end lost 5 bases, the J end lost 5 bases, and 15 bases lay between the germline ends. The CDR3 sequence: CASSVSEGSETQYF. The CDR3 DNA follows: TGTGCCAGCTCAGTCAGTGAGGGATCCGAGACCCAGTACTTC.

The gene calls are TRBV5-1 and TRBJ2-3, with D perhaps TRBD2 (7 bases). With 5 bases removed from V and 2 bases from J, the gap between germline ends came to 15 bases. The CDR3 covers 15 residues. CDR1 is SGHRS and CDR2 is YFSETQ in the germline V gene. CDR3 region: CASRGGAGNTDTQYF. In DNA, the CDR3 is TGCGCCAGCAGAGGGGGGGCAGGGAACACAGATACGCAGTATTTT.

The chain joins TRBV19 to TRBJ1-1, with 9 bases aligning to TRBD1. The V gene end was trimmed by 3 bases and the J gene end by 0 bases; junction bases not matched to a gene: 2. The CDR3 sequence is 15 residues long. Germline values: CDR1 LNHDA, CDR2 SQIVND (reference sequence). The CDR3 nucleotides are TGTGCCAGTAGTATTGGACAGGGGATGAACACTGAAGCTTTCTTT. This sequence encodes CASSIGQGMNTEAFF.

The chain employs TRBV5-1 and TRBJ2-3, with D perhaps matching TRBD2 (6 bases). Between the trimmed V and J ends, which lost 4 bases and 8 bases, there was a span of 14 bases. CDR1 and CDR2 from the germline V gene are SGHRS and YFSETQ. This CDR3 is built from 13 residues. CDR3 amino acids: CASSPLPEGTQYF. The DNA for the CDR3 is TGCGCCAGCAGCCCACTGCCGGAGGGTACGCAGTATTTT.

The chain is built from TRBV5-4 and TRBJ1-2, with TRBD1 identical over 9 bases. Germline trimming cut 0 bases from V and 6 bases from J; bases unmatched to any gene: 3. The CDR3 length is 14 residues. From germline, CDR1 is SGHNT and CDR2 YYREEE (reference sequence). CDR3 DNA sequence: TGTGCCAGCAGCTTGGAACAGGGGGCTGATGGCTACACCTTC. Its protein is CASSLEQGADGYTF.

CDR3 region: CASSRPSIGQLNTEAFF. CDR3 DNA: TGTGCCAGCAGCCGACCCTCCATCGGACAGTTGAACACTGAAGCTTTCTTT. This chain joins TRBV6-6 and TRBJ1-1; D perhaps matches TRBD1 (6 bases). The V end lost 6 bases, the J end lost 0 bases, and 20 bases lay between the germline ends. The CDR3 sequence is 17 residues long. Germline V lookup: CDR1 MNHNY, CDR2 SVGAGI (reference sequence).

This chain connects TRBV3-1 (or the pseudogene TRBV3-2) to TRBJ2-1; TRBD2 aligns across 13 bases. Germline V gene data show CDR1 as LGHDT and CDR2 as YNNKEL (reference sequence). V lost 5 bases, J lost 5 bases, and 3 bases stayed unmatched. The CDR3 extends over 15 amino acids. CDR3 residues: CASSTTSGGHNEQFF. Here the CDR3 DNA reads TGTGCCAGCAGCACGACTAGCGGGGGGCACAATGAGCAGTTCTTC.

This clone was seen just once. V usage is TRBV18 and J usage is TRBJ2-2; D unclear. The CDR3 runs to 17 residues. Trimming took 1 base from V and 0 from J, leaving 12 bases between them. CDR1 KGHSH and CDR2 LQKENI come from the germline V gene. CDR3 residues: CASSPRLRYPNTGELFF. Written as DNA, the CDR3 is TGTGCCAGCTCACCACGTCTGCGATATCCGAACACCGGGGAGCTGTTTTTT.

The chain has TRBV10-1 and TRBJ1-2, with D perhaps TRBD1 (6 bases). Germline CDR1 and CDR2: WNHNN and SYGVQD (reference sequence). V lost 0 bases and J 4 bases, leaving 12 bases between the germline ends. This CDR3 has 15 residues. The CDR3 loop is CASSESAGQSYGYTF. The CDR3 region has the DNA TGCGCCAGCAGTGAGTCGGCAGGACAGTCCTATGGCTACACCTTC.